The 22 T cell receptor beta chains below all came from one sample that was sequenced in a study of brain T cells in children with intractable seizures. Sequencing was performed with immunoSEQ multiplex PCR; in TCRdb, only in-frame clones are kept and a portion is missing. The sample carries tens of thousands of clones, around nine tenths recorded once. The specimen was peripheral blood, collected at surgery. The receptors come from a girl aged 2-10 years with Rasmussen encephalitis and intractable seizures.

This clone has a handful of counts. CDR3 loop: CASSQVELNSPLHF. In DNA form, the CDR3 reads TGTGCCAGCAGCCAAGTTGAATTAAATTCACCCCTCCACTTT. This sequence joins TRBV4-2 and TRBJ1-6, with D hard to call. Per the germline V gene, CDR1 is LGHNA and CDR2 is YNFKEQ. Trimming removed 1 base from V and 7 bases from J, with 8 bases in between. The CDR3 runs to 14 residues.

The chain links TRBV29-1 to TRBJ1-1; a possible D gene is TRBD1 (6 bases). The V gene's germline CDR1 is SQVTM and CDR2 ANQGSEA. V was trimmed by 6 bases and J by 1 base, leaving 18 bases between them. The CDR3 totals 15 residues. CDR3: CSVDFPGGWNTEAFF. CDR3 coding DNA: TGCAGCGTCGACTTCCCCGGGGGCTGGAACACTGAAGCTTTCTTT.

CDR3 coding DNA: TGCAGCGTTCGGGGGGGCTATGGCTACACCTTC. Amino acids: CSVRGGYGYTF. The V and J genes are TRBV29-1 and TRBJ1-2, with D perhaps matching TRBD1 (5 bases). This CDR3 has 11 amino acids. The V gene's germline CDR1 is SQVTM and CDR2 ANQGSEA. The V end lost 5 bases, the J end lost 4 bases, and 8 bases lay between the germline ends.

The gene calls are TRBV6-5 and TRBJ2-7; 10 bases map to TRBD1. There are 14 residues in the CDR3. After removal of 6 bases from V and 3 bases from J, the junction contained 5 bases not matched to a gene. CDR1 MNHEY and CDR2 SVGAGI come from the germline V gene. DNA for the CDR3: TGTGCCAGCAGCCTCGGGACAGGGGTCTACGAGCAGTACTTC. Translated: CASSLGTGVYEQYF.

This chain links TRBV6-6 with TRBJ1-5; D gene unclear. The CDR3 is made up of 16 amino acids. V lost 2 bases and J 3 bases, leaving 14 bases between the germline ends. Germline CDR1 and CDR2: MNHNY and SVGAGI (reference sequence). CDR3 nucleotides: TGTGCCAGCAGTTACGCCGCGGACGGATCCAATCAGCCCCAGCATTTT. It codes for CASSYAADGSNQPQHF.

The V gene is TRBV7-9, the J gene TRBJ2-7, with 8 bases fitting TRBD1. There are 16 residues in the CDR3. Germline loops: CDR1 SEHNR, CDR2 FQNEAQ (reference sequence). The V segment lost 5 bases and the J segment 0 bases; nucleotides outside the gene matches: 9. The CDR3 region has the DNA TGTGCCAGCAGCACCGGACAGGGCCCGAGCTCCTACGAGCAGTACTTC. Its protein is CASSTGQGPSSYEQYF.

This chain joins TRBV7-2 and TRBJ2-1, with 13 bases matching TRBD2. CDR3 length equals 14 residues. J gave up 10 bases and V 5 bases, and 5 bases lay outside the gene matches. Germline CDR1 is SGHTA and CDR2 is FQGNSA. CDR3 sequence (DNA): TGTGCCAGCAGCCGCCAGACTAGCGGGGGGGAGCAGTTCTTC. It specifies CASSRQTSGGEQFF.

The J gene is TRBJ2-7, the V gene TRBV24-1, with D unclear. The CDR3 consists of 11 residues. Germline CDR1 is KGHDR and CDR2 is SFDVKD. Between the trimmed V and J ends, which lost 3 bases and 2 bases, there was a span of 1 base. CDR3 sequence (DNA): TGTGCCACCAGTGATCCCTACGAGCAGTACTTC. Translating it yields CATSDPYEQYF.

This sequence joins TRBV19 and TRBJ1-3; D gene unclear. V dropped 3 bases and J dropped 0 bases, with 15 bases sitting between them. Germline V gives CDR1 LNHDA, CDR2 SQIVND (reference sequence). The CDR3 length is 17 residues. CDR3 DNA sequence: TGTGCCAGTAGTATCCTCGCGCCGACGGTCTCTGGAAACACCATATATTTT. It yields the protein CASSILAPTVSGNTIYF.

V is TRBV3-1 (or the pseudogene TRBV3-2) and J is TRBJ1-1; 9 bases are a match to TRBD1. CDR1 and CDR2 (germline): LGHDT, YNNKEL (reference sequence). The CDR3 consists of 15 residues. With 1 base clipped from V and 7 bases from J, the junction kept 7 bases outside the gene matches. This chain's CDR3 is CASSQAGQGLDEAFF. CDR3 sequence (DNA): TGTGCCAGCAGCCAAGCGGGACAGGGCCTTGATGAAGCTTTCTTT.

V usage is TRBV19 and J usage is TRBJ2-1; D possibly uses TRBD1 or TRBD2 (6 bases each). V lost 4 bases and J 7 bases, leaving 20 bases between the germline ends. Germline V gene lookup returns CDR1 LNHDA and CDR2 SQIVND (reference sequence). This CDR3 region has 16 residues. The CDR3 nucleotides are TGTGCCAGTAGTACCCCGGGGGCCACTAGTCCTAATGAGCAGTTCTTC. It is translated as CASSTPGATSPNEQFF.

The chain is built from TRBV6-2 or TRBV6-3 and TRBJ1-5; D uncertain. CDR3 length: 15 residues. V dropped 2 bases and J dropped 0 bases, with 8 bases sitting between them. Germline CDR1 and CDR2: MNHEY and SVGEGT. The CDR3 here is CASSYGKFSNQPQHF. The CDR3 region has the DNA TGTGCCAGCAGTTACGGAAAGTTTAGCAATCAGCCCCAGCATTTT.

The chain is built from TRBV12-3 or TRBV12-4 and TRBJ2-5; perhaps TRBD1 as D (5 bases). Trimming left V 6 bases short and J 5 bases short, with 13 bases between. This CDR3 region has 13 residues. The CDR3 DNA is TGTGCCAGCAGACCCCGACAGAGGGAGACCCAGTACTTC. It is translated as CASRPRQRETQYF.

The CDR3 spells CSGTSGYEQYF. In DNA form, the CDR3 reads TGCAGCGGGACTAGCGGCTACGAGCAGTACTTC. The J gene is TRBJ2-7, the V gene TRBV29-1, with 10 bases matching TRBD2. Looked up from germline, CDR1 is SQVTM and CDR2 is ANQGSEA. This CDR3 has 11 residues. Losses at the gene ends were 7 bases for V and 3 bases for J; bases not matched to a gene: 0.

This clone came up once. The V call is TRBV28, the J call TRBJ1-6, with 7 bases fitting TRBD1. V was pared by 1 base and J by 5 bases, with 17 bases of the junction left unmatched. This CDR3 region has 20 residues. CDR1 is MDHEN and CDR2 is SYDVKM in the germline V gene. The CDR3 nucleotides are TGTGCCAGCAGTTTATTAACCCTCGGGACAGTTCGAAAGGATAATTCACCCCTCCACTTT. Residues: CASSLLTLGTVRKDNSPLHF.

The chain is built from TRBV19 and TRBJ2-1, with D possibly TRBD1 on 6 matching bases. Germline V gene sequence: CDR1 LNHDA, CDR2 SQIVND (reference sequence). V dropped 5 bases and J dropped 4 bases, with 9 bases sitting between them. The CDR3 is 13 amino acids. CDR3 residues: CASSLDSYNEQFF. The CDR3 nucleotides are TGTGCCAGTAGTTTGGACAGTTACAATGAGCAGTTCTTC.

The J gene is TRBJ1-2, the V gene TRBV2; D unresolved. V was clipped by 7 bases and J by 2 bases, with 14 bases between them. CDR1 SNHLY and CDR2 FYNNEI come from the germline V gene. The CDR3 runs to 14 residues. The CDR3 sequence is CASTKGSTNYGYTF. The CDR3 nucleotides read TGTGCCAGCACGAAGGGATCCACCAACTATGGCTACACCTTC.

The V and J genes are TRBV7-3 and TRBJ2-5; TRBD2 is a possible D gene (5 bases). The V end lost 1 base, the J end lost 4 bases, and 7 bases lay between the germline ends. CDR3 size: 13 residues. The germline gives CDR1 SGHTA, CDR2 FQGTGA. The CDR3 spells CASSLRAGETQYF. DNA of the CDR3: TGTGCCAGCAGCTTAAGGGCGGGAGAGACCCAGTACTTC.

The chain is built from TRBV30 and TRBJ1-2, with D possibly matching TRBD1 (6 bases). Trimming shortened V by 5 bases and J by 2 bases, and 12 bases separated the two germline ends. The CDR3 spans 13 residues. Germline lookup yields CDR1 GTSNPN and CDR2 SVGIG (reference sequence). The CDR3 coding sequence is TGTGCCTGGGGGGGCCTCGGGAACTATGGCTACACCTTC. Residues: CAWGGLGNYGYTF. Combining the CDR3 with reference TRBV30 and TRBJ1-2 gives the whole variable domain SQTIHQWPATLVQPVGSPLSLECTVEGTSNPNLYWYRQAAGRGLQLLFYSVGIGQISSEVPQNLSASRPQDRQFILSSKKLLLSDSGFYLCAWGGLGNYGYTFGSGTRLTVV.

The chain recombines TRBV18 with TRBJ1-2; D uncertain. CDR3 size: 13 residues. Germline-derived CDR1 and CDR2 are KGHSH and LQKENI. The V and J ends lost 2 bases and 8 bases respectively, with 12 bases between them. In DNA, the CDR3 is TGTGCCAGCTCACCAGGAACAGATCGCGGCTACACCTTC. Its protein product is CASSPGTDRGYTF.

This sequence joins TRBV11-3 and TRBJ2-2; D gene uncertain. Per germline, CDR1 SGHNT and CDR2 YENEEA. Trimming cost V 1 base and J 3 bases, with 12 bases left between them. The CDR3 sequence is 16 residues long. The CDR3 protein is CASSLGIGKDTGELFF. CDR3 DNA: TGTGCCAGCAGCTTAGGTATAGGGAAGGACACCGGGGAGCTGTTTTTT. Looking up the rest from reference TRBV11-3 and TRBJ2-2 gives the full variable domain: EAGVVQSPRYKIIEKKQPVAFWCNPISGHNTLYWYLQNLGQGPELLIRYENEEAVDDSQLPKDRFSAERLKGVDSTLKIQPAELGDSAVYLCASSLGIGKDTGELFFGEGSRLTVL.

The rearrangement uses TRBV6-5 and TRBJ2-7, with 7 nucleotides matching TRBD1. Trimming removed 7 bases from V and 0 bases from J; junction bases left unmatched: 9. Looked up from germline, CDR1 is MNHEY and CDR2 is SVGAGI. This CDR3 has 15 residues. CDR3 region: CASTMDAGGSYEQYF. CDR3 nucleotide sequence: TGTGCCAGCACAATGGATGCAGGGGGCTCCTACGAGCAGTACTTC.